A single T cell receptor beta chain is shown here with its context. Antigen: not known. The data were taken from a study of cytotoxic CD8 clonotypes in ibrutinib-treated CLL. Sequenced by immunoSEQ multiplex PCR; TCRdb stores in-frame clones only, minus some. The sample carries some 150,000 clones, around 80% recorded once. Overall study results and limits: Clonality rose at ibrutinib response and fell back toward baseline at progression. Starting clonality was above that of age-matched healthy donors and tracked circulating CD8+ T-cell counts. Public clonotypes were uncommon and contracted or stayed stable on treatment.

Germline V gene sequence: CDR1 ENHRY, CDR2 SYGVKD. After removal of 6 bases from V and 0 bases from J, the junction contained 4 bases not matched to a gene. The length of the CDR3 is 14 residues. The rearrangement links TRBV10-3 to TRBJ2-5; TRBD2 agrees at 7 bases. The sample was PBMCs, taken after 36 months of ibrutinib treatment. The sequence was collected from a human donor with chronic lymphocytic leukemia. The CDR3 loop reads CAIRSGTYQETQYF. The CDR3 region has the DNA TGTGCCATCAGGAGCGGGACGTACCAAGAGACCCAGTACTTC.